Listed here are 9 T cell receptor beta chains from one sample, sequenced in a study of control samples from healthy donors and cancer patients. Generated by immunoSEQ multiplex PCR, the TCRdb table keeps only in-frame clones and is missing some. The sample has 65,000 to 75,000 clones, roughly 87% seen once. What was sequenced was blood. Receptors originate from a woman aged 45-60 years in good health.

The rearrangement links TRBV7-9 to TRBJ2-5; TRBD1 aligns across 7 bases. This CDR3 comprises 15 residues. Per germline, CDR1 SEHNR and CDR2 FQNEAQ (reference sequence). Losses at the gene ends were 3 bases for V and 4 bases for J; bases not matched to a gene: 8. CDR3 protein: CASSFGRGLGETQYF. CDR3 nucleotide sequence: TGTGCCAGCAGCTTTGGCAGGGGGTTGGGAGAGACCCAGTACTTC.

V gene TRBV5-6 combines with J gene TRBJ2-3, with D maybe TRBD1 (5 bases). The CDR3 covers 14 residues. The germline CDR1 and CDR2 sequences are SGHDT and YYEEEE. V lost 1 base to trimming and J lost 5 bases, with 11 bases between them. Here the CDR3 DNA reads TGTGCCAGCAGCTTGCCCAGGGCGATAGATACGCAGTATTTT. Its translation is CASSLPRAIDTQYF.

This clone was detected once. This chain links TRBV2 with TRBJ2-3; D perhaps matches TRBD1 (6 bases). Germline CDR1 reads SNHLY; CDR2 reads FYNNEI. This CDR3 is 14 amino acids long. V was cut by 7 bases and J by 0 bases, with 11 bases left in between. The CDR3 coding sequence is TGTGCCAGCAAAGAACAGGGCAGCACAGATACGCAGTATTTT. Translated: CASKEQGSTDTQYF. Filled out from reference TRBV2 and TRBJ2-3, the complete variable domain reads EPEVTQTPSHQVTQMGQEVILRCVPISNHLYFYWYRQILGQKVEFLVSFYNNEISEKSEIFDDQFSVERPDGSNFTLKIRSTKLEDSAMYFCASKEQGSTDTQYFGPGTRLTVL.

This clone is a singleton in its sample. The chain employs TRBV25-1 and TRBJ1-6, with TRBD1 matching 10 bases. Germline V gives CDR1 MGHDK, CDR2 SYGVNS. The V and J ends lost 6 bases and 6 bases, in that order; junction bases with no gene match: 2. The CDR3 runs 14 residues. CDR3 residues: CASSWDRGNSPLHF. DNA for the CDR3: TGTGCCAGCAGCTGGGACAGGGGTAATTCACCCCTCCACTTT.

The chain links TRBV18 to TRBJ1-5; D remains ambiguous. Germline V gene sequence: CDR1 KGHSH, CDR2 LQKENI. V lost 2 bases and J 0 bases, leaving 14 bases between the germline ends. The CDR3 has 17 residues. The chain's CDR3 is CASSPFESTDSNQPQHF. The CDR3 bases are TGTGCCAGCTCACCATTCGAGTCGACGGATAGCAATCAGCCCCAGCATTTT.

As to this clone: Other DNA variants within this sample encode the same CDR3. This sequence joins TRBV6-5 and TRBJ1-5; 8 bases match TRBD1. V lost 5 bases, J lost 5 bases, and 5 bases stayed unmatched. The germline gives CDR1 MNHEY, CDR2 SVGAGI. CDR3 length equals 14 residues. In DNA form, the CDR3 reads TGTGCCAGCAGTCGGACAGGGAGGGATCAGCCCCAGCATTTT. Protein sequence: CASSRTGRDQPQHF.

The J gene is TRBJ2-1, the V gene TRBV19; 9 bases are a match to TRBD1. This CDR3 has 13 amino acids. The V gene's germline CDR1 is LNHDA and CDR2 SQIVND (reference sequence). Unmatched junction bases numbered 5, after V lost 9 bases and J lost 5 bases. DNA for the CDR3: TGTGCCAGCTGGGGGACAGGGAACAATGAGCAGTTCTTC. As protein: CASWGTGNNEQFF.

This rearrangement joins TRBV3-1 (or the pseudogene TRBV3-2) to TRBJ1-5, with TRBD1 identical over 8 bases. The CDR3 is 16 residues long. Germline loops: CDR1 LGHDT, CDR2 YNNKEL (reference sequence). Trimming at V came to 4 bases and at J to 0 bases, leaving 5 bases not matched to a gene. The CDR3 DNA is TGTGCCAGCAGCCTCGGGACAGGCGATAGCAATCAGCCCCAGCATTTT. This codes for CASSLGTGDSNQPQHF.

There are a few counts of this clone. The CDR3 DNA reads as TGTGCCAGCAGTTACTTTCACGCCGGGGAGCTGTTTTTT. It codes for CASSYFHAGELFF. The chain recombines TRBV6-2 or TRBV6-3 with TRBJ2-2; no firm D call. The CDR3 runs 13 residues. The germline V gene has CDR1 MNHEY and CDR2 SVGEGT. V lost 1 base and J lost 6, with 6 bases in between.